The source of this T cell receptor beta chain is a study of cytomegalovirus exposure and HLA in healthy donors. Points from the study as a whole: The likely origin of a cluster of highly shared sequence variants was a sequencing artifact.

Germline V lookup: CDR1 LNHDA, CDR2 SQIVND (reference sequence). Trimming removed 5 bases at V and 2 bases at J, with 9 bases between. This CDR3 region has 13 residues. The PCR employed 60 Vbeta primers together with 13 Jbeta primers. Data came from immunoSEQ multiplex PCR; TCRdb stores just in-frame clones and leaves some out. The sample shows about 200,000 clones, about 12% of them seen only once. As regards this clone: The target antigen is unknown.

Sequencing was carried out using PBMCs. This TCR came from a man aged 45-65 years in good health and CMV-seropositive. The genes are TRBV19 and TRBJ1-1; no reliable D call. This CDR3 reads CASSREHNTEAFF. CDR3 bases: TGTGCCAGTAGTCGGGAGCATAACACTGAAGCTTTCTTT.